This TCR beta chain was obtained from a study of blood T cell repertoires in COVID-19. Study background: Acute and convalescent COVID-19 specimens originated in the United States, Italy and Spain.

Per the study methods: Nucleated cell number was recorded as an estimate derived from reference gene primer amplification. Method: immunoSEQ multiplex PCR; TCRdb's copy keeps in-frame clones and lacks some. Clonal size and the V and J genes are those of that table, whereas D and trimming came from the DNA. Among around 300,000 clones listed, 87% were seen once. In this sample, this clone turned up once. This receptor was obtained from a man in his late teens or twenties with active or convalescent COVID-19. The sequenced sample consisted of peripheral blood.

Here the CDR3 DNA reads TGCGCCAGCAGTGGAGACGGGTCTTCCTACAATGAGCAGTTCTTC. It is translated as CASSGDGSSYNEQFF. The V and J genes are TRBV10-2 and TRBJ2-1; D gene unclear. V lost 4 bases, J lost 1 base, and 11 bases lay in between. There are 15 residues in the CDR3. CDR1 WSHSY and CDR2 SAAADI come from the germline V gene.